Listed below are T cell receptor beta chains from one sample, sequenced in a study of a mutant IDH1 vaccine in newly diagnosed glioma. This table comes from immunoSEQ multiplex PCR, and its TCRdb copy is limited to in-frame clones, with some not included. The table has 95,000 to 120,000 clones, around 90% seen once. Which antigens these TCRs recognize remains unknown. The material sequenced was PBMCs, taken from a glioma patient whose treatment included an IDH1 peptide vaccine. The receptors derive from a woman between 50 and 59 years old with glioma. Each CDR3 is given with its conserved first and last residue. D genes are given only for firm matches.

len,v_gene,d_gene,CDR3aa
15,TRBV11-2,.,CASSFVRRNTGELFF
14,TRBV25-1,.,CASSVGSYNSPLHF
15,TRBV5-1,.,CASSVAGVNTGELFF
14,TRBV9,.,CASSVTSEGYGYTF
15,TRBV9,.,CASSVADGRSYEQYF
13,TRBV18,TRBD1,CASSPRQGEVGFF
16,TRBV7-9,.,CASSSPSSRSSYEQYF
15,TRBV5-1,TRBD2,CASSRASGTYNEQFF
18,TRBV5-5,TRBD2,CASSLASPLAGGRNEQFF
13,TRBV11-2,.,CASSSIQQTEQYF
13,TRBV28,TRBD1,CASRDRVNYGYTF
12,TRBV29-1,.,CSVRGYQETQYF
16,TRBV13,TRBD2,CASSSRTSGISYEQYF
12,TRBV10-2,.,CASSEGRTEAFF
15,TRBV6-4,.,CASSDSVGAYNEQFF
15,TRBV10-3,TRBD1,CAISAQGAANEKLFF
12,TRBV7-9,.,CASGAGKNIQYF
14,TRBV2,TRBD1,CASRDRGPNQPQHF
17,TRBV4-1,.,CASSRGRERLHNSPLHF
14,TRBV7-3,.,CASSTTGTDNTQYF
16,TRBV5-1,TRBD2,CASTQGTSGSGNEQFF
16,TRBV27,TRBD2,CARRGGRVPLSYEQYF
14,TRBV15,.,CATSSAGAYNEQFF
14,TRBV7-9,TRBD2,CASSLGGGAYEQYF
13,TRBV7-9,.,CASSLDRTYGYTF
15,TRBV5-1,TRBD2,CASSLTSGHQETQYF
16,TRBV6-5,.,CASSYGGGGRTDTQYF
15,TRBV2,.,CASSVLRGSGNTIYF
13,TRBV30,.,CAWSRGLEQPQHF
16,TRBV5-1,.,CASSLRSASNTDTQYF
14,TRBV5-4,TRBD2,CASSLAGERNEQFF
14,TRBV13,TRBD1,CASSKQGVSQVAFF